One sample yielded the 2 T cell receptor beta chains listed below, sequenced in a study of shared clonotypes between healthy human individuals. Sequencing used immunoSEQ multiplex PCR; TCRdb keeps in-frame clones, though not all of them. The sample lists 2 million to 3 million clones; around 90% were seen once. Sequencing was done on a sample of naive CD4+ T cells sorted from blood. Subset denoted: CD45RA+ positively selected. Receptor source: a man younger than 30 in good health.

This chain's CDR3 is CASSVGLAGAREQYF. Here the CDR3 DNA reads TGTGCCAGCAGCGTCGGACTAGCGGGAGCCCGAGAGCAGTACTTC. This sequence joins TRBV7-2 and TRBJ2-7, with 13 bases that match TRBD2. Germline CDR1 and CDR2: SGHTA and FQGNSA. This CDR3 has 15 amino acids. V shed 5 bases and J 7 bases; nucleotides not matched to a gene: 8.

This chain uses TRBV10-3 with TRBJ1-2, with TRBD1 as a possible D gene (6 bases). The CDR3 is made up of 14 amino acids. The V gene lost 5 bases and the J gene lost 8 bases, with 18 bases spanning the gap. Germline loops: CDR1 ENHRY, CDR2 SYGVKD. CDR3 region: CAISPREGVGGYTF. The CDR3 region has the DNA TGTGCCATCAGTCCTCGGGAGGGGGTTGGAGGCTACACCTTC.